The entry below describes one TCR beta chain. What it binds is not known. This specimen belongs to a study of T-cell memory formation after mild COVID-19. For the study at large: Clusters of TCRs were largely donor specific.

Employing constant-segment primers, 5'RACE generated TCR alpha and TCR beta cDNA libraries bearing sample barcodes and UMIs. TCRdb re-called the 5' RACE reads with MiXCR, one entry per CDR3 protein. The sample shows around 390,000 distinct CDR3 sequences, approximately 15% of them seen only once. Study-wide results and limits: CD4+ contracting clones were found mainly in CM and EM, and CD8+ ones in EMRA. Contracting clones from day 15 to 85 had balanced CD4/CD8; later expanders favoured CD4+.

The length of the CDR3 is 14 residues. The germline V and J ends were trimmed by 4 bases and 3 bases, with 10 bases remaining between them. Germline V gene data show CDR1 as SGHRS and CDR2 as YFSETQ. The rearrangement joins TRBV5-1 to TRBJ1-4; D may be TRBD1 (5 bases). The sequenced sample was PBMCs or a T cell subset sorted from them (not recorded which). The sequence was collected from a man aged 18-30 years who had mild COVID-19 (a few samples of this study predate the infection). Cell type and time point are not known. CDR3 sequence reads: CASSRGDSNEKLFF. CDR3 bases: TGCGCCAGCAGCCGAGGGGACTCTAATGAAAAACTGTTTTTT. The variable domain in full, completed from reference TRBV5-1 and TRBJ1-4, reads KAGVTQTPRYLIKTRGQQVTLSCSPISGHRSVSWYQQTPGQGLQFLFEYFSETQRNKGNFPGRFSGRQFSNSRSEMNVSTLELGDSALYLCASSRGDSNEKLFFGSGTQLSVL.